This paragraph covers one T cell receptor (beta chain) sequence. Its specificity is not known. Without the conserved terminal phenylalanine or tryptophan, this CDR3 likely stems from a read error. These data are taken from a study of glioma-infiltrating T cells. Broader study findings: Above-expected tissue-blood divergence occurred in all gliomas, most in low-grade ones. Only very few CDR3 sequences appeared in both tissue and blood.

The iRepertoire nested amplicon-rescue multiplex PCR amplified TCR alpha and beta CDR3s from RNA. Tissue mRNA or PBMC total RNA, roughly 85-450 ng, went into one-step reverse transcription and amplification. One entry per CDR3 protein, called by TCRdb with MiXCR from the multiplex PCR reads. Among around 190,000 distinct CDR3 sequences listed, about 31% were seen once. V lost 2 bases and J 8 bases, leaving 10 bases between the germline ends. The CDR3 is made up of 13 amino acids. Germline loops: CDR1 MNHEY, CDR2 SVGEGT. The chain joins TRBV6-2 or TRBV6-3 to TRBJ2-1; D is uncertain. Sequenced: glioma tissue, nonneoplastic brain tissue, or PBMCs (not recorded which). The TCR originated in a human donor with low-grade glioma or glioblastoma, undergoing nonglioma brain surgery, or in good health (not recorded which). CDR3 protein: CASSYGKLDEQFL. CDR3 DNA: TGTGCCAGCAGTTACGGGAAGTTGGATGAGCAGTTCTTG.